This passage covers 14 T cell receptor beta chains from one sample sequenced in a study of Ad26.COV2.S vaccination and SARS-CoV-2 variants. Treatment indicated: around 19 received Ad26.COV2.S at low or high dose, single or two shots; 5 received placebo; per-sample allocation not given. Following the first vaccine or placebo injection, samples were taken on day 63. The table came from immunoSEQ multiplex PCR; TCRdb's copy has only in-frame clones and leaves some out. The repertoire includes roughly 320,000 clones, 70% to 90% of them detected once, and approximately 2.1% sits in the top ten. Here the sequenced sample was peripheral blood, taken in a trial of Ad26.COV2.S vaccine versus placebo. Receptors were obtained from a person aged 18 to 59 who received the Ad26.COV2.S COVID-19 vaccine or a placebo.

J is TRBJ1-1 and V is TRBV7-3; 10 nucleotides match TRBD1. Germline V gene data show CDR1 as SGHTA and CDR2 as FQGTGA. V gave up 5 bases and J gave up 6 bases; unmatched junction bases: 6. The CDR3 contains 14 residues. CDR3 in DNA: TGTGCCAGCAGCACCTGGACAGGGGGGGCTGAAGCTTTCTTT. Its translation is CASSTWTGGAEAFF.

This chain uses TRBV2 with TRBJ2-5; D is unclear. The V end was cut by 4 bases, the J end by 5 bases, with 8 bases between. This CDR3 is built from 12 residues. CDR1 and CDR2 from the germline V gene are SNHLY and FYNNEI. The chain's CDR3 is CASSGTKETQYF. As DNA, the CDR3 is TGTGCCAGCAGTGGGACCAAGGAGACCCAGTACTTC.

The CDR3 DNA reads as TGTGCCAGCAGTTTAACGTCGACAGCAACGTCCGAGCAGTACTTC. Translating gives CASSLTSTATSEQYF. V usage is TRBV28 and J usage is TRBJ2-7; D possibly corresponds to TRBD1 (5 bases). The CDR3 is made up of 15 amino acids. CDR1 is MDHEN and CDR2 is SYDVKM in the germline V gene. With 2 bases removed from V and 6 bases from J, the gap between germline ends came to 17 bases.

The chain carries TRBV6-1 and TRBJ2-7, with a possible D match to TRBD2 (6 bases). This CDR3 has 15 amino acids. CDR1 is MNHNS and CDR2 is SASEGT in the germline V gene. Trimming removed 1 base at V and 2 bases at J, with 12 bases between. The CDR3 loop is CASSEEEGSTYEQYF. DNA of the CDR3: TGTGCCAGCAGTGAAGAGGAGGGCAGCACCTACGAGCAGTACTTC.

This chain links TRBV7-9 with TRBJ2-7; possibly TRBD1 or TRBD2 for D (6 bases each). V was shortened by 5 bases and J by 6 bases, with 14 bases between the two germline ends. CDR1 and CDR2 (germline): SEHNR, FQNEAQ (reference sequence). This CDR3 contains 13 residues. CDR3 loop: CASSLGGWGEQYF. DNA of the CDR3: TGTGCCAGCAGCCTGGGGGGCTGGGGCGAGCAGTACTTC.

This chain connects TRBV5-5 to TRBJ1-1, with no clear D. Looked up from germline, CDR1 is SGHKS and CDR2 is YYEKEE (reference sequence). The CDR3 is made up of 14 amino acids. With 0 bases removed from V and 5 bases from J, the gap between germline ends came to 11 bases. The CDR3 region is CASSLAATGTEAFF. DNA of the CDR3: TGTGCCAGCAGCTTGGCTGCGACGGGGACTGAAGCTTTCTTT.

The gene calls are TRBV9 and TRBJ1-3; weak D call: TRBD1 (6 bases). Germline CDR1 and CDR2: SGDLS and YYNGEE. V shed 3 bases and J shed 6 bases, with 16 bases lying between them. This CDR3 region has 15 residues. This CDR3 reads CASSASTGQANTIYF. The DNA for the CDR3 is TGTGCCAGCAGCGCGTCCACAGGGCAAGCAAACACCATATATTTT.

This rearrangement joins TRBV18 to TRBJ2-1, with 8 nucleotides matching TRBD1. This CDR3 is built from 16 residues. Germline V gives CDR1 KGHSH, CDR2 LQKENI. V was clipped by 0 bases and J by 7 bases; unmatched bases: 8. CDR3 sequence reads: CASSPPWAGGMNEQFF. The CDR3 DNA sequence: TGTGCCAGCTCACCACCGTGGGCAGGGGGCATGAATGAGCAGTTCTTC. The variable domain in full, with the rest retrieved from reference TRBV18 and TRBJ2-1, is NAGVMQNPRHLVRRRGQEARLRCSPMKGHSHVYWYRQLPEEGLKFMVYLQKENIIDESGMPKERFSAEFPKEGPSILRIQQVVRGDSAAYFCASSPPWAGGMNEQFFGPGTRLTVL.

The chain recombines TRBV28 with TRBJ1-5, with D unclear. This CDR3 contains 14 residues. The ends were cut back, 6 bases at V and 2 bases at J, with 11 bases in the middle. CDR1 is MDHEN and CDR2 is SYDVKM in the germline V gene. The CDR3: CASSGDYGNQPQHF. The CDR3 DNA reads TGTGCCAGCAGCGGAGACTACGGCAATCAGCCCCAGCATTTT.

The CDR3 region has the DNA TGTGCCAGCAGCTTATCTTTGCGGCTCAATCAGCCCCAGCATTTT. It codes for CASSLSLRLNQPQHF. The V and J genes are TRBV7-8 and TRBJ1-5, with unresolved D. Trimming removed 2 bases at V and 3 bases at J, with 11 bases between. Germline lookup yields CDR1 SGHVS and CDR2 FQNEAQ. CDR3 size: 15 residues. Full variable domain (outside the CDR3, taken from reference TRBV7-8 and TRBJ1-5): GAGVSQSPRYKVAKRGQDVALRCDPISGHVSLFWYQQALGQGPEFLTYFQNEAQLDKSGLPSDRFFAERPEGSVSTLKIQRTQQEDSAVYLCASSLSLRLNQPQHFGDGTRLSIL.

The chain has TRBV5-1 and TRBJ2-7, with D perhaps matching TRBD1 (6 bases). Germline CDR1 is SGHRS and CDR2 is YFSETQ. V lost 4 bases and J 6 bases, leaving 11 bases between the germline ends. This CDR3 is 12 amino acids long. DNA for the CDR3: TGCGCCAGCAGCATGCAGGGGTCCGAGCAGTACTTC. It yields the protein CASSMQGSEQYF.

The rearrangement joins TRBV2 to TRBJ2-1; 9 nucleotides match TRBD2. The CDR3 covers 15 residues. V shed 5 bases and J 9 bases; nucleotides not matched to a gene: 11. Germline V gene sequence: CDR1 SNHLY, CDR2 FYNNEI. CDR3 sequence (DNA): TGTGCCAGCAGTATGACTAGCGGATCGCTTGGTGAGCAGTTCTTC. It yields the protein CASSMTSGSLGEQFF. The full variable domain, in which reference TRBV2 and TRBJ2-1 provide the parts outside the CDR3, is EPEVTQTPSHQVTQMGQEVILRCVPISNHLYFYWYRQILGQKVEFLVSFYNNEISEKSEIFDDQFSVERPDGSNFTLKIRSTKLEDSAMYFCASSMTSGSLGEQFFGPGTRLTVL.

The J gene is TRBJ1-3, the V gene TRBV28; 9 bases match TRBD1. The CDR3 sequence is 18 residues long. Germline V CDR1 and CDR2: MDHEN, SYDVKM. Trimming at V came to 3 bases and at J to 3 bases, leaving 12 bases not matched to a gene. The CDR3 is CASSFRITGTGFGNTIYF. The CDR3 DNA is TGTGCCAGCAGTTTCCGAATCACCGGGACAGGGTTTGGAAACACCATATATTTT.

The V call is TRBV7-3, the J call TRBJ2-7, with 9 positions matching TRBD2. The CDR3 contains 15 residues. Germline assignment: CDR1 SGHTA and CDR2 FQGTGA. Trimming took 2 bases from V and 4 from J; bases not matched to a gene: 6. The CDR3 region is CASSLSASGAYEQYF. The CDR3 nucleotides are TGTGCCAGCAGCTTATCGGCTAGCGGGGCTTACGAGCAGTACTTC.